This entry is about one T cell receptor beta chain. Antigen specificity is unknown. This specimen belongs to a study of cytomegalovirus exposure and HLA in healthy donors. Study-level points and caveats: TCR beta sequences reportedly predicted the HLA-A and HLA-B alleles of most subjects accurately.

Primers for the PCR totalled 60 Vbeta and 13 Jbeta. Libraries were prepared by immunoSEQ multiplex PCR; TCRdb keeps only in-frame clonotypes and omits some of them. The sample has about 39,000 clones. The CDR3 loop spans 15 amino acids. Trimming removed 3 bases from V and 6 bases from J; junction bases left unmatched: 7. CDR1 is LNHDA, CDR2 SQIVND, per germline (reference sequence). The chain combines TRBV19 with TRBJ1-2, with 10 bases fitting TRBD1. Specimen: PBMCs. The receptor's source is a woman in her thirties in good health and CMV-seropositive. CDR3 amino acids: CASSISSTGGHGYTF. The CDR3 region has the DNA TGTGCCAGTAGTATCTCTTCGACAGGGGGCCATGGCTACACCTTC. The complete variable domain, with remaining parts taken from reference TRBV19 and TRBJ1-2, reads DGGITQSPKYLFRKEGQNVTLSCEQNLNHDAMYWYRQDPGQGLRLIYYSQIVNDFQKGDIAEGYSVSREKKESFPLTVTSAQKNPTAFYLCASSISSTGGHGYTFGSGTRLTVV.